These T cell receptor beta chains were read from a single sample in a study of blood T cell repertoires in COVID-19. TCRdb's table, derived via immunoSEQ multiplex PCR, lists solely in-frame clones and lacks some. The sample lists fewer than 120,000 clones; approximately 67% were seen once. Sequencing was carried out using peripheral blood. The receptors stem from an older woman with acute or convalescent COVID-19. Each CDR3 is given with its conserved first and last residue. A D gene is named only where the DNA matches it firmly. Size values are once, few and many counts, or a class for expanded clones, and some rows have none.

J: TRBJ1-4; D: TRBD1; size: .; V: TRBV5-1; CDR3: CASSHGTGLTNEKLFF; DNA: TGCGCCAGCAGCCACGGGACAGGGTTGACTAATGAAAAACTGTTTTTT
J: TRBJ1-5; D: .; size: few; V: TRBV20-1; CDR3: CSASYVSNQPQHF; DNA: TGCAGTGCTAGTTATGTTAGCAATCAGCCCCAGCATTTT
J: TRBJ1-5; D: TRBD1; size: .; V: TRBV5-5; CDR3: CASSLVGDRDQPQHF; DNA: TGTGCCAGCAGCTTGGTAGGGGACAGGGATCAGCCCCAGCATTTT
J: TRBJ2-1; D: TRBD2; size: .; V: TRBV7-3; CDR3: CASSFSAGGINEQFF; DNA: TGTGCCAGCAGCTTCTCAGCGGGGGGGATTAATGAGCAGTTCTTC
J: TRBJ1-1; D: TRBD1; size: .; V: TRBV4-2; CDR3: CASSQETGGGTEAFF; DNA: TGTGCCAGCAGCCAGGAGACAGGGGGGGGCACTGAAGCTTTCTTT
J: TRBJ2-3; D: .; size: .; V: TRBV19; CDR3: CASSEATDTQYF; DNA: TGTGCCAGTAGTGAGGCTACAGATACGCAGTATTTT
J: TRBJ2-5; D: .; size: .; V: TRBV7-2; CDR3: CASSFGTQETQYF; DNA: TGTGCCAGCAGCTTCGGGACTCAAGAGACCCAGTACTTC
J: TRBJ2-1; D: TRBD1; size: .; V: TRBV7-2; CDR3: CASSPGTARTYNEQFF; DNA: TGTGCCAGCAGCCCTGGGACAGCAAGAACCTACAATGAGCAGTTCTTC
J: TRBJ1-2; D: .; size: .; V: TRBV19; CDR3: CASSRGYGYTF; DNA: TGTGCCAGCAGCCGGGGATATGGCTACACCTTC
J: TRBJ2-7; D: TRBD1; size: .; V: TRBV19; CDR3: CASDPGQGYEQYF; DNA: TGTGCCAGTGATCCGGGACAGGGCTACGAGCAGTACTTC
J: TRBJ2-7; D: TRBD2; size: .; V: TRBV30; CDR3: CAWSPGREQYF; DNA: TGTGCCTGGAGCCCCGGGAGGGAGCAGTACTTC
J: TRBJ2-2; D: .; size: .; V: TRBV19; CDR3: CASSLSGLVSGTGELFF; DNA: TGTGCCAGTAGCCTCTCAGGGTTAGTGAGTGGCACCGGGGAGCTGTTTTTT
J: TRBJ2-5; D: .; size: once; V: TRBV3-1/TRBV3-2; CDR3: CASSQALGRSQYF; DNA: TGTGCCAGCAGCCAAGCTCTTGGGCGATCCCAGTACTTC
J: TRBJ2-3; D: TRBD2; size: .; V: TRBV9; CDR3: CASTVAGGSTDTQYF; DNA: TGTGCCAGCACCGTAGCGGGGGGAAGCACAGATACGCAGTATTTT
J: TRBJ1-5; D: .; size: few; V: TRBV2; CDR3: CASSGVGGNQPQHF; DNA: TGTGCCAGCAGTGGAGTCGGGGGCAATCAGCCCCAGCATTTT
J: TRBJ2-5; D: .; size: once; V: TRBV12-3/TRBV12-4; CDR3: CASSLHFQETQYF; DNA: TGTGCCAGCAGTTTGCACTTTCAAGAGACCCAGTACTTC
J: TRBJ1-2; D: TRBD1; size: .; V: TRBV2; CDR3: CASLTGQGRSYGYTF; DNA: TGTGCCAGTTTGACGGGACAGGGGAGGTCCTATGGCTACACCTTC
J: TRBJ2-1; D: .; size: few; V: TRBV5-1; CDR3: CASSLGSSGNEQFF; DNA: TGCGCCAGCAGCTTGGGATCGTCAGGCAATGAGCAGTTCTTC
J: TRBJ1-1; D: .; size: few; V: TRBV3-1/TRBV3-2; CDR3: CASSLSPGGSSKAFF; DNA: TGTGCCAGCAGCCTCTCTCCCGGGGGATCATCGAAAGCTTTCTTT
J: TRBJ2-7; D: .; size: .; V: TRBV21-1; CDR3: CASSKEGQGASYEQYF; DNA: TGTGCCAGCAGCAAAGAGGGACAGGGGGCTTCCTACGAGCAGTACTTC
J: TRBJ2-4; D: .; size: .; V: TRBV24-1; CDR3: CATSDARGRAKNIQYF; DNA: TGTGCCACCAGTGATGCCCGGGGGAGGGCCAAAAACATTCAGTACTTC
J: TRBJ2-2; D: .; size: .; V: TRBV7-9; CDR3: CASSPGTSTGELFF; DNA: TGTGCCAGCAGCCCTGGGACTTCCACCGGGGAGCTGTTTTTT
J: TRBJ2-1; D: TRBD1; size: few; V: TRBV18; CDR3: CASSPRNRDSRVKQFF; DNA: TGTGCCAGCTCACCGCGAAACAGGGACAGCCGAGTTAAACAGTTCTTC
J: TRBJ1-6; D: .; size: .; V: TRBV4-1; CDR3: CASSWGGVDNSPLHF; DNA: TGCGCCAGCAGCTGGGGGGGGGTCGATAATTCACCCCTCCACTTT
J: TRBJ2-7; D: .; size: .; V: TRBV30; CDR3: CAWSPRRGEQYF; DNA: TGTGCCTGGAGTCCCCGGCGAGGCGAGCAGTACTTC